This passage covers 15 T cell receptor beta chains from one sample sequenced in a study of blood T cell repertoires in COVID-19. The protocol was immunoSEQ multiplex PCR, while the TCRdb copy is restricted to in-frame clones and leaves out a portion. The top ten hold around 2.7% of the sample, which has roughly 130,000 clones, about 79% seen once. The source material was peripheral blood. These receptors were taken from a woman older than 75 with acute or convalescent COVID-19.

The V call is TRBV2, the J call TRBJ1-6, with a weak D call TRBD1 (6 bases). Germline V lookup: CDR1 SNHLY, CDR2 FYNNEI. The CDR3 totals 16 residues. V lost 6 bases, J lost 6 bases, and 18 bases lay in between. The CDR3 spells CASRAGQGMGNSPLHF. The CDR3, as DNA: TGTGCCAGCAGGGCAGGGCAGGGGATGGGTAATTCACCCCTCCACTTT.

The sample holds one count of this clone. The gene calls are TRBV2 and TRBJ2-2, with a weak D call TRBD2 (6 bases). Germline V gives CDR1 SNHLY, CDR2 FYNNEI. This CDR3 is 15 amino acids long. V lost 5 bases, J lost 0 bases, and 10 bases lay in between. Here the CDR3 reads CASSTGGANTGELFF. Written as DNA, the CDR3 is TGTGCCAGCAGTACAGGCGGGGCGAACACCGGGGAGCTGTTTTTT. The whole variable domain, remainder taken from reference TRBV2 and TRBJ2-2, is EPEVTQTPSHQVTQMGQEVILRCVPISNHLYFYWYRQILGQKVEFLVSFYNNEISEKSEIFDDQFSVERPDGSNFTLKIRSTKLEDSAMYFCASSTGGANTGELFFGEGSRLTVL.

CDR3 region: CASSWGTGANYGYTF. The CDR3 DNA reads TGCGCCAGCAGCTGGGGGACAGGAGCTAACTATGGCTACACCTTC. The rearrangement links TRBV5-1 to TRBJ1-2; 8 bases align to TRBD1. The CDR3 runs to 15 residues. Germline V gene sequence: CDR1 SGHRS, CDR2 YFSETQ. The V segment lost 3 bases and the J segment 0 bases; nucleotides outside the gene matches: 4.

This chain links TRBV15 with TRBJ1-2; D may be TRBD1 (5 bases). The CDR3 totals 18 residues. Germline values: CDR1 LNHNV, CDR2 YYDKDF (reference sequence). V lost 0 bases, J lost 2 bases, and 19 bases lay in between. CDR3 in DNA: TGTGCCACCAGCAGAGATTATCTTGGGCAGGGCCCCAACTATGGCTACACCTTC. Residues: CATSRDYLGQGPNYGYTF.

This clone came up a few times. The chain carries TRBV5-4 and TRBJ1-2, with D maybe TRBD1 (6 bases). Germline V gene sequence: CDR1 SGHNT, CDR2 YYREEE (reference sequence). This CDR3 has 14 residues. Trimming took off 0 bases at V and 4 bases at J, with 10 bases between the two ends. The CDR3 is CASSLGGGAYGYTF. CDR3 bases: TGTGCCAGCAGCTTGGGCGGGGGGGCCTATGGCTACACCTTC.

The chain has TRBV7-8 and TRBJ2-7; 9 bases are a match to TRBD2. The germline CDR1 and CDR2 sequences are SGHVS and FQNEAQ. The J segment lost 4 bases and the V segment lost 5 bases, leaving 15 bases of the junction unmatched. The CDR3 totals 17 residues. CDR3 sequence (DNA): TGTGCCAGCAGCCCCCCTCGCGGGGGGGCTTTGAGTTACGAGCAGTACTTC. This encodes CASSPPRGGALSYEQYF.

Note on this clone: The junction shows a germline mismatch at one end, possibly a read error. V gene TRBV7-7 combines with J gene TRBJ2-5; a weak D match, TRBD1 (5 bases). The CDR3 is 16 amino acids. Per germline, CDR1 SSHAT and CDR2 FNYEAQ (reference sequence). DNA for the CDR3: TGTGCTAGCAGCTTAGCCCCCCAGGGAAACCAAGAGACCCAGTACTTC. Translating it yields CASSLAPQGNQETQYF.

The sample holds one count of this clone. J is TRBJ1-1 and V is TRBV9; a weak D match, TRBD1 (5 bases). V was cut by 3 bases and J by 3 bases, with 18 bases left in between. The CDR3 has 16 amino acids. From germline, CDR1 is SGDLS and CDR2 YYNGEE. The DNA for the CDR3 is TGTGCCAGCAGCGGCGGGACGGATACCTGGGACACTGAAGCTTTCTTT. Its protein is CASSGGTDTWDTEAFF.

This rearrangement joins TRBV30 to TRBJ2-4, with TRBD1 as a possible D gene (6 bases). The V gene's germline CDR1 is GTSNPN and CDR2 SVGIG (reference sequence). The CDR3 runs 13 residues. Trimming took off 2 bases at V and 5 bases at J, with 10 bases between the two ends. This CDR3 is CAWSRGSENIQYF. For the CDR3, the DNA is TGTGCCTGGAGTAGGGGGAGCGAAAACATTCAGTACTTC.

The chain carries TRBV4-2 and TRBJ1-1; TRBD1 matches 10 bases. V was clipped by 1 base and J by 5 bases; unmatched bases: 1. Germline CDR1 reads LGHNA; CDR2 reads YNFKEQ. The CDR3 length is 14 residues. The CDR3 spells CASSQVGQGTEAFF. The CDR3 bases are TGTGCCAGCAGCCAAGTGGGACAGGGGACTGAAGCTTTCTTT.

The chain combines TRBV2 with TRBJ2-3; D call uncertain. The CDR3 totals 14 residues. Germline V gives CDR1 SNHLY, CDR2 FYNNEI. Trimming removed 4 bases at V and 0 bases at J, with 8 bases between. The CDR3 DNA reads TGTGCCAGCAGTGGACTGATTAGCACAGATACGCAGTATTTT. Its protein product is CASSGLISTDTQYF.

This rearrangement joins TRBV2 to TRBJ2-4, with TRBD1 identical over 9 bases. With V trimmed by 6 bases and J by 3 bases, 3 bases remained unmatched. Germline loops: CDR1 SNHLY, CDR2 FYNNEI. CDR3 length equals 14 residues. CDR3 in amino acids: CASRGDRDKNIQYF. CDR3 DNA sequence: TGTGCCAGCAGGGGGGACAGGGACAAAAACATTCAGTACTTC.

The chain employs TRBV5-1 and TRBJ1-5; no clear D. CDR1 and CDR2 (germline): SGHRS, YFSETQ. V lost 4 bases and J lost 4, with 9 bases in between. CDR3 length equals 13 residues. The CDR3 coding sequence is TGCGCCAGCAGCACCTCGGAGAATCAGCCCCAGCATTTT. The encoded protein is CASSTSENQPQHF.

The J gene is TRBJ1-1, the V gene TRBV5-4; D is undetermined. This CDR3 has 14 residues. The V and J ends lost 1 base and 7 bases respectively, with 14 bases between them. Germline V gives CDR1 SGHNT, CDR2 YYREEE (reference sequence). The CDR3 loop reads CASSLTIAVGEAFF. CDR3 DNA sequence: TGTGCCAGCAGCTTGACCATCGCGGTTGGTGAAGCTTTCTTT.

This CDR3 is CASSYSPGRGSGANVLTF. Written as DNA, the CDR3 is TGTGCCAGCAGTTACTCTCCAGGGAGGGGCTCTGGGGCCAACGTCCTGACTTTC. The rearrangement links TRBV6-2 or TRBV6-3 to TRBJ2-6, with 7 nucleotides matching TRBD2. Losses at the gene ends were 0 bases for V and 0 bases for J; bases not matched to a gene: 5. This CDR3 contains 18 residues. The germline V gene has CDR1 MNHEY and CDR2 SVGEGT.